This T cell receptor beta chain was obtained from a study of cytomegalovirus exposure and HLA in healthy donors. The CDR3 has 14 amino acids. Per the germline V gene, CDR1 is MDHEN and CDR2 is SYDVKM. Losses at the gene ends were 6 bases for V and 6 bases for J; bases not matched to a gene: 7. Whole-study findings and limits: Later analysis reportedly placed an Asian-associated ancestry cluster below the roughly 600-donor mean in N-insertions. As a later analysis revealed, the rate of TCR association differed by HLA locus, with DRB1 most and HLA-C fewest.

Use of 60 Vbeta and 13 Jbeta primers characterized the PCR. Method: immunoSEQ multiplex PCR; TCRdb's copy keeps in-frame clones and lacks some. Seen here are more than 75,000 clones, about 90% observed once, and the top ten hold approximately 2.2%. Points on this clone: Its antigen is not known.

The TCR originated in a man in his late teens or twenties in good health and CMV-seronegative. J is TRBJ1-4 and V is TRBV28, with TRBD1 identical over 7 bases. The sample was PBMCs. The CDR3: CASSGGGTDEKLFF. In DNA, the CDR3 is TGTGCCAGCAGCGGCGGAGGGACAGATGAAAAACTGTTTTTT.